The 6 T cell receptor beta chains given below trace back to one sample, sequenced in a study of CD8 T cells in ankylosing spondylitis. Study findings and constraints: For ankylosing spondylitis blood, a TCR beta motif of several highly homologous variants appeared characteristic.

TCRdb itself ran the 5' RACE reads through MiXCR, one entry per CDR3 protein. Found here are 500,000 to 650,000 distinct CDR3 sequences, 5.3% of them singletons; the top ten hold roughly 3.5%. No antigen has been assigned to these receptors. Sequences were obtained from blood, either unsorted or a sorted T cell fraction (not recorded which). All receptors come from a male donor with ankylosing spondylitis.

This clonotype was seen at least ten times. V gene TRBV28 combines with J gene TRBJ2-5, with a weak D call TRBD1 (6 bases). CDR1 MDHEN and CDR2 SYDVKM come from the germline V gene. The V gene lost 9 bases and the J gene lost 4 bases, with 18 bases spanning the gap. The CDR3 totals 14 residues. CDR3 residues: CASRTDRKAETQYF. The CDR3 DNA reads as TGTGCCAGTCGGACAGATCGGAAGGCAGAGACCCAGTACTTC.

This clonotype has a count of ten or more. V is TRBV28 and J is TRBJ2-7; D is possibly TRBD1 or TRBD2 (5 bases each). The CDR3 covers 14 residues. V lost 7 bases and J 2 bases, leaving 15 bases between the germline ends. Germline CDR1 reads MDHEN; CDR2 reads SYDVKM. This CDR3 is CASTSGTKPYEQYF. The CDR3 DNA sequence: TGTGCCAGCACCTCCGGGACCAAACCCTACGAGCAGTACTTC. Complete variable domain (other parts from reference TRBV28 and TRBJ2-7): DVKVTQSSRYLVKRTGEKVFLECVQDMDHENMFWYRQDPGLGLRLIYFSYDVKMKEKGDIPEGYSVSREKKERFSLILESASTNQTSMYLCASTSGTKPYEQYFGPGTRLTVT.

This clonotype was detected only once. This chain connects TRBV2 to TRBJ1-2, with D tentatively TRBD1 (6 bases). Germline CDR1 SNHLY, CDR2 FYNNEI. This CDR3 is built from 15 residues. The germline V and J ends were trimmed by 6 bases and 2 bases, with 16 bases remaining between them. In DNA, the CDR3 is TGTGCCAGCAGGGTGGCAGGGGAATGGAACTATGGCTACACCTTC. Protein product: CASRVAGEWNYGYTF. The whole variable domain, filled in from reference TRBV2 and TRBJ1-2, reads EPEVTQTPSHQVTQMGQEVILRCVPISNHLYFYWYRQILGQKVEFLVSFYNNEISEKSEIFDDQFSVERPDGSNFTLKIRSTKLEDSAMYFCASRVAGEWNYGYTFGSGTRLTVV.

This clonotype was counted ten times or more. This chain links TRBV6-2 or TRBV6-3 with TRBJ1-5, with D possibly matching TRBD1 (5 bases). Germline loops: CDR1 MNHEY, CDR2 SVGEGT. The CDR3 covers 15 residues. Trimming stripped 5 bases from V and 0 bases from J, with 11 bases between. The CDR3 is CASSATGYSNQPQHF. CDR3 sequence (DNA): TGTGCCAGCAGTGCTACAGGATATAGCAATCAGCCCCAGCATTTT.

As for this clonotype: A much larger clone sits a single nucleotide away, making a read error possible. V and J are TRBV4-1 and TRBJ2-7; D possibly matches TRBD1 or TRBD2 (5 bases each). The CDR3 is made up of 15 amino acids. V dropped 1 base and J dropped 3 bases, with 13 bases sitting between them. Germline assignment: CDR1 MGHRA and CDR2 YSYEKL. The CDR3 is CASSQGAGTCYEQYF. The CDR3 DNA follows: TGCGCCAGCAGCCAAGGCGCAGGGACGTGCTACGAGCAGTACTTC.

This clonotype has at least ten counts. CDR3 bases: TGTGCCAGCAGTCCAGGGGACACCGGGGAGCTGTTTTTT. Amino acid sequence: CASSPGDTGELFF. The chain has TRBV6-4 and TRBJ2-2; weak D call: TRBD1 (6 bases). This CDR3 is built from 13 residues. The germline CDR1 and CDR2 sequences are MRHNA and SNTAGT. The ends were cut back, 5 bases at V and 3 bases at J, with 7 bases in the middle.